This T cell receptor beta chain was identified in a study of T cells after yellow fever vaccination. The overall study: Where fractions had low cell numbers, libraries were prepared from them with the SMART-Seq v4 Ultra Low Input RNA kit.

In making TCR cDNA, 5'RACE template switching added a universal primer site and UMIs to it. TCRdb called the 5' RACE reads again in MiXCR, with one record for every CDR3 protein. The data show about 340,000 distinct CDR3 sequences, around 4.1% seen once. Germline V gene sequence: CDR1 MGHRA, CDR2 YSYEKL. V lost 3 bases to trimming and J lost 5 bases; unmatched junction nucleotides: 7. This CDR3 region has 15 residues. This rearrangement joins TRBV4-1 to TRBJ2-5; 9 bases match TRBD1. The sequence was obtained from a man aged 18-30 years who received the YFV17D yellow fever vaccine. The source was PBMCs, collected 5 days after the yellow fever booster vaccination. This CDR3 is CASSHPGQGSETQYF. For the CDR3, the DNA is TGCGCCAGCAGCCACCCGGGACAGGGCTCGGAGACCCAGTACTTC.